The rows below give T cell receptor beta chains drawn from one sample of a study of cytomegalovirus exposure and HLA in healthy donors. Assay used: immunoSEQ multiplex PCR; TCRdb lists only in-frame clones, some missing. The repertoire includes about 240,000 clones, more than 75% of them detected once, and about 0.25% sits in the top ten. The sequenced material came from PBMCs. All receptors come from a girl aged 2-10 years in good health and CMV-seronegative. Both conserved end residues are part of each CDR3. A D gene is named only where the DNA matches it firmly. Clone size appears in some rows only: once, few, many, or a class for an expanded clone.

CDR3 protein: CASSSWGTSTDTQYF
CDR3 DNA: TGTGCCAGCAGCTCGTGGGGCACTAGCACAGATACGCAGTATTTT
J gene: TRBJ2-3
D gene: .
V gene: TRBV5-6
clone size: .

CDR3 protein: CASSVRGVDYNEQFF
CDR3 DNA: TGTGCCAGCAGCGTTCGGGGGGTGGATTACAATGAGCAGTTCTTC
J gene: TRBJ2-1
D gene: TRBD2
V gene: TRBV9
clone size: .

CDR3 protein: CASSFPQETQYF
CDR3 DNA: TGTGCCAGCAGCTTTCCACAAGAGACCCAGTACTTC
J gene: TRBJ2-5
D gene: .
V gene: TRBV5-6
clone size: .

CDR3 protein: CASSVDRGILDYGYTF
CDR3 DNA: TGTGCCAGCAGCGTGGACAGAGGGATATTGGACTATGGCTACACCTTC
J gene: TRBJ1-2
D gene: .
V gene: TRBV4-2
clone size: .

CDR3 protein: CAWSVGDYITDTQYF
CDR3 DNA: TGTGCCTGGAGTGTAGGGGACTACATCACAGATACGCAGTATTTT
J gene: TRBJ2-3
D gene: TRBD2
V gene: TRBV30
clone size: once

CDR3 protein: CATSKNQGGFYEQYF
CDR3 DNA: TGTGCCACCAGCAAGAACCAAGGGGGCTTTTACGAGCAGTACTTC
J gene: TRBJ2-7
D gene: TRBD1
V gene: TRBV15
clone size: .

CDR3 protein: CASSVARDRATNTGELFF
CDR3 DNA: TGCGCCAGCAGCGTCGCCCGGGACAGGGCTACGAACACCGGGGAGCTGTTTTTT
J gene: TRBJ2-2
D gene: TRBD1
V gene: TRBV5-1
clone size: .

CDR3 protein: CASSARTSASSYNEQFF
CDR3 DNA: TGTGCCAGCAGCGCCCGAACTAGCGCCAGCTCCTACAATGAGCAGTTCTTC
J gene: TRBJ2-1
D gene: TRBD2
V gene: TRBV7-6
clone size: .

CDR3 protein: CASSLSQAQGSSEQYF
CDR3 DNA: TGTGCCAGCAGCTTATCCCAGGCCCAAGGCAGCTCCGAGCAGTACTTC
J gene: TRBJ2-7
D gene: .
V gene: TRBV11-2
clone size: .

CDR3 protein: CASSSSGQRNEQFF
CDR3 DNA: TGTGCCAGCAGCAGTTCCGGACAGCGCAATGAGCAGTTCTTC
J gene: TRBJ2-1
D gene: .
V gene: TRBV14
clone size: .

CDR3 protein: CSAYNTGELFF
CDR3 DNA: TGCAGTGCCTACAACACCGGGGAGCTGTTTTTT
J gene: TRBJ2-2
D gene: .
V gene: TRBV20-1
clone size: .